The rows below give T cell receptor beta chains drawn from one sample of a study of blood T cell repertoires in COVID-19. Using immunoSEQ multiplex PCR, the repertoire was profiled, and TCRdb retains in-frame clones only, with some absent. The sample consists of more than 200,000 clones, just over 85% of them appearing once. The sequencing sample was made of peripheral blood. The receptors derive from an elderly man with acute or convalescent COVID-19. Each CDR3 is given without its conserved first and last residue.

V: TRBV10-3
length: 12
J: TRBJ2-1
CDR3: AISLAGDRDEQF

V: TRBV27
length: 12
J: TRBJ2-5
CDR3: ASSGLAGKETQY

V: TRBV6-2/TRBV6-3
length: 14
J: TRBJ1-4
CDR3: ASSYGSGAQEEKLF

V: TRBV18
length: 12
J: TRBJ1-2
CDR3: ASSGSQGRDGYT

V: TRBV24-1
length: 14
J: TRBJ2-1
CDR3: ATGTSGTGSYNEQF

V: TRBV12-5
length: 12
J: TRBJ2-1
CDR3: ASGPGTDYNEQF

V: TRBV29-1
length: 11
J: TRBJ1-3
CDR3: SVAPSSGNTIY

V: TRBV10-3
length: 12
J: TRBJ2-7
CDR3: AISETESSYEQY

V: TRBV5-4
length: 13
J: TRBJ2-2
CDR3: ASRPQGYGTGELF

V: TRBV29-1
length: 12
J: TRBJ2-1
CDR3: SVAPGSSYNEQF

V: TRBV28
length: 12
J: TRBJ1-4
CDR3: ASSLFQGEEKLF

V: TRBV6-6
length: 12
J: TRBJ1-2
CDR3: ATAREQGTYGYT

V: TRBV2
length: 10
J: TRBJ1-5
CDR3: ASRVRDQPQH

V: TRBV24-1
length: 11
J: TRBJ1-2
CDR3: ATSDRPTGDYT

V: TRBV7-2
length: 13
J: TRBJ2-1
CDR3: ASSPWRSRNNEQF

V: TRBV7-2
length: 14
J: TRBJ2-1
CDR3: ASRPLTGYYPGEQF

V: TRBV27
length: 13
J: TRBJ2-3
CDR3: ASSFEASTTDTQY

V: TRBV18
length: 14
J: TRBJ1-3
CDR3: ASSPPGETPGNTIY

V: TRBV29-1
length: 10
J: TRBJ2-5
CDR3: SVGRGAETQY

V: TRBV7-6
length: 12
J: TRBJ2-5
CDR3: ASSLGGNPETQY

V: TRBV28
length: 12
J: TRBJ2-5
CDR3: ASSIGGTQETQY

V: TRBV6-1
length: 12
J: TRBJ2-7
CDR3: ASSEGGQSYEQY

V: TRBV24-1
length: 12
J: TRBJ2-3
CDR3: ATRTGKTADTQY

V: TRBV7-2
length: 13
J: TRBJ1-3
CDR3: ASSSPTASGNTIY

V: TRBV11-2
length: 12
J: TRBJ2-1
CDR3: ASSYGLVYNEQF

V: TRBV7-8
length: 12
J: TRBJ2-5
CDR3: ASSALETEETQY

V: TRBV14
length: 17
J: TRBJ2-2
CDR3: ASSGLLGLAGVNTGELF